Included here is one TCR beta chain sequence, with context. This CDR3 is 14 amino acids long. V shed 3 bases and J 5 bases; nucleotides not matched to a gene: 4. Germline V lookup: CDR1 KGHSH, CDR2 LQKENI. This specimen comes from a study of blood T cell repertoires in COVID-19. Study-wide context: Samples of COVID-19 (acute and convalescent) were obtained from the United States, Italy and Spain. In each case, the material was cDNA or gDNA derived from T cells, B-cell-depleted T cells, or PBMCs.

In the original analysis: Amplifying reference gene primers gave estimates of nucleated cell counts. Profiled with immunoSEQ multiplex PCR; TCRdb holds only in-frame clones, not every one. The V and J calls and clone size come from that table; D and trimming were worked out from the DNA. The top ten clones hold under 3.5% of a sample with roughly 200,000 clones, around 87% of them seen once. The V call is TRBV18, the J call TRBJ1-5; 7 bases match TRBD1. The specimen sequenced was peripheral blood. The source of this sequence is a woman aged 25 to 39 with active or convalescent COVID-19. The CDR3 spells CASSPDRHHQPQHF. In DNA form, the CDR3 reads TGTGCCAGCTCACCGGACAGGCATCATCAGCCCCAGCATTTT.